Below, one TCR beta chain is given with its context. Library preparation (for TCRbeta) was performed with unique molecular identifiers. MiXCR, applied by TCRdb to the PCR reads, yields one record per CDR3 protein. The repertoire has about 1,000,000 distinct CDR3 sequences, around 30% of them found once; the top ten carry under 30%. This record comes from a study of T-cell reconstitution after alpha-beta-depleted transplantation in children. Germline loops: CDR1 LNHNV, CDR2 YYDKDF (reference sequence). This CDR3 has 14 amino acids. With 5 bases removed from V and 7 bases from J, the gap between germline ends came to 17 bases.

This chain connects TRBV15 to TRBJ1-2; the D is unclear. The sequence came from a boy younger than two who had a stem cell transplant for SCID, so the T cells may come from the graft donor. The material was PBMCs, mostly from graft donor cells, obtained 360 days after TCRalphabeta/CD19-depleted stem cell transplant. Written as DNA, the CDR3 is TGTGCCACCAGCCGTAGGACGACCGGAGGTGGCTACACCTTC. It encodes CATSRRTTGGGYTF.